The 14 T cell receptor beta chains in this list originate from one sample, sequenced in a study of blood T cell repertoires in COVID-19. Some clones are missing from TCRdb's copy, which holds only in-frame ones; the method was immunoSEQ multiplex PCR. Altogether tens of thousands of clones are present, around 79% being singletons, with the ten largest covering 26%. Material for sequencing was peripheral blood. All receptors derive from a man aged 60 to 75 with active or convalescent COVID-19.

This clone was picked up a small number of times. V usage is TRBV6-6 and J usage is TRBJ2-7, with TRBD1 matching 7 bases. Germline CDR1 reads MNHNY; CDR2 reads SVGAGI (reference sequence). There are 15 residues in the CDR3. V was pared by 6 bases and J by 3 bases, with 11 bases of the junction left unmatched. The CDR3 region is CASSQTGDGGYEQYF. The CDR3 nucleotides read TGTGCCAGCAGCCAAACAGGGGACGGTGGCTACGAGCAGTACTTC.

The chain carries TRBV2 and TRBJ2-7; the D gene is possibly TRBD2 (5 bases). With 11 bases removed from V and 7 bases from J, the gap between germline ends came to 18 bases. Germline CDR1 reads SNHLY; CDR2 reads FYNNEI. This CDR3 comprises 12 residues. The CDR3, as DNA: TGTGCCGCCAGCCGAGACGGAGGTGAGCAGTACTTC. It specifies CAASRDGGEQYF.

Written as DNA, the CDR3 is TGTGCCAGCAGTTTGGGCAGTTGGGATGGCTACACCTTC. The encoded protein is CASSLGSWDGYTF. The chain employs TRBV28 and TRBJ1-2; D is unresolved. CDR1 is MDHEN, CDR2 SYDVKM, per germline. The length of the CDR3 is 13 residues. V shed 3 bases and J shed 6 bases, with 11 bases lying between them.

The chain carries TRBV5-5 and TRBJ1-6; no clear D gene. The V gene lost 2 bases and the J gene lost 3 bases, with 9 bases spanning the gap. Germline assignment: CDR1 SGHKS and CDR2 YYEKEE (reference sequence). The CDR3 is 15 amino acids. The CDR3 is CASSLTTGYNSPLHF. The DNA of the CDR3 is TGTGCCAGCAGCTTAACGACGGGCTATAATTCACCCCTCCACTTT.

The chain joins TRBV2 to TRBJ2-7; D is unclear. The CDR3 is 12 residues long. V was cut by 7 bases and J by 7 bases, with 14 bases left in between. Germline loops: CDR1 SNHLY, CDR2 FYNNEI. CDR3 DNA sequence: TGTGCCAGCAATATAAATGCAGGAGAGCAGTACTTC. Translation gives CASNINAGEQYF.

This clone was observed a single time. J is TRBJ2-7 and V is TRBV27, with a weak D call TRBD1 (5 bases). This CDR3 comprises 13 residues. Germline-derived CDR1 and CDR2 are MNHEY and SMNVEV (reference sequence). The V and J ends lost 3 bases and 5 bases respectively, with 11 bases between them. CDR3 nucleotide sequence: TGTGCCAGCAGTTTTAAACAGGACAACGAGCAGTACTTC. It encodes CASSFKQDNEQYF.

The rearrangement uses TRBV4-3 and TRBJ2-2; unclear D gene. The V end lost 0 bases, the J end lost 5 bases, and 10 bases lay between the germline ends. The CDR3 contains 15 residues. Germline CDR1 LGHNA, CDR2 YSLEER. The CDR3 protein is CASSQDRVETGELFF. CDR3 bases: TGCGCCAGCAGCCAAGATCGGGTGGAGACCGGGGAGCTGTTTTTT.

The chain combines TRBV27 with TRBJ1-4, with D uncertain. This CDR3 has 16 amino acids. Germline V gene sequence: CDR1 MNHEY, CDR2 SMNVEV (reference sequence). Trimming left V 11 bases short and J 3 bases short, with 22 bases between. The CDR3 DNA reads as TGTGCCTCCCGAGGGAGAGGGTACAGTTCTAATGAAAAACTGTTTTTT. As protein: CASRGRGYSSNEKLFF.

The rearrangement joins TRBV4-2 to TRBJ2-3; 8 bases align to TRBD2. V was clipped by 1 base and J by 7 bases; unmatched bases: 13. The CDR3 sequence is 17 residues long. From germline, CDR1 is LGHNA and CDR2 YNFKEQ. The CDR3 reads CASSQGPAGGTPYTQYF. DNA for the CDR3: TGTGCCAGCAGCCAAGGGCCCGCGGGGGGCACCCCTTATACGCAGTATTTT.

This chain connects TRBV5-1 to TRBJ1-2; a possible D gene is TRBD1 (6 bases). Between the trimmed V and J ends, which lost 2 bases and 14 bases, there was a span of 22 bases. CDR3 size: 14 residues. Germline CDR1 and CDR2: SGHRS and YFSETQ. The CDR3 nucleotides read TGCGCCAGCAGCTTAGGGGACAAAGGAGCCTTGGGGACCTTC. Residues: CASSLGDKGALGTF.

This clone was seen once. For the CDR3, the DNA is TGTGCCATCAGTGTAAGCCCTGCCCAGGACACTGAAGCTTTCTTT. It yields the protein CAISVSPAQDTEAFF. The chain combines TRBV10-3 with TRBJ1-1; no clear D. The V end was cut by 4 bases, the J end by 3 bases, with 15 bases between. The CDR3 contains 15 residues. Germline assignment: CDR1 ENHRY and CDR2 SYGVKD.

Comment on this clone: The same CDR3 is also encoded by other DNA sequences in this sample. The gene calls are TRBV19 and TRBJ1-1; D remains unclear. The CDR3 has 13 residues. CDR1 is LNHDA and CDR2 is SQIVND in the germline V gene (reference sequence). The ends were cut back, 3 bases at V and 3 bases at J, with 8 bases in the middle. This chain's CDR3 is CASSIEGDTEAFF. The CDR3 DNA follows: TGTGCCAGTAGTATTGAGGGCGACACTGAAGCTTTCTTT.

This clone appeared many times. Other DNA variants within this sample encode the same CDR3. The CDR3 region is CASSPDRGQPQHF. The CDR3 coding sequence is TGTGCCAGCAGTCCGGACAGGGGGCAGCCCCAGCATTTT. This chain joins TRBV6-4 and TRBJ1-5, with 10 bases identical to TRBD1. V lost 5 bases and J lost 7; bases outside the gene matches: 2. Germline CDR1 is MRHNA and CDR2 is SNTAGT. The CDR3 is made up of 13 amino acids.

In this sample, this clone turned up a few times. The chain combines TRBV3-1 (or the pseudogene TRBV3-2) with TRBJ2-5, with 11 bases identical to TRBD2. With V trimmed by 0 bases and J by 1 base, 7 bases remained unmatched. CDR1 is LGHDT and CDR2 is YNNKEL in the germline V gene (reference sequence). The CDR3 spans 18 residues. The CDR3 loop is CASSQDRTSGGLQETQYF. The CDR3 DNA follows: TGTGCCAGCAGCCAAGATCGTACTAGCGGGGGCCTCCAAGAGACCCAGTACTTC.